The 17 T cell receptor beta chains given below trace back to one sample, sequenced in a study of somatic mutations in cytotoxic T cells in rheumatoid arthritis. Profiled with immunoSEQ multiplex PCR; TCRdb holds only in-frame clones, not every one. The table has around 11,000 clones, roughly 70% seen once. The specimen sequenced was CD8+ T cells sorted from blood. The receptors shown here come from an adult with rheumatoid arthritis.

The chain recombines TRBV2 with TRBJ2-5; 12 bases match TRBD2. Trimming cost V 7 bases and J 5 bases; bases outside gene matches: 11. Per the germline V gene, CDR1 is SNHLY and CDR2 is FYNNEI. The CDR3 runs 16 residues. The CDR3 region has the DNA TGTGCCAGCAAGACGGGACTAGCGGGCAAGGGGGAGACCCAGTACTTC. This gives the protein CASKTGLAGKGETQYF.

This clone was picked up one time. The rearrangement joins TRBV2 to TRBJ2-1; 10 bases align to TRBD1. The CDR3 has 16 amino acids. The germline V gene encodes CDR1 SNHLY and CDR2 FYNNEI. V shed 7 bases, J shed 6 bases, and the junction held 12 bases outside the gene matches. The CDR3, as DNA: TGTGCCAGCATCCCCCTCATGGGGACAGGGGCCAATGAGCAGTTCTTC. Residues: CASIPLMGTGANEQFF.

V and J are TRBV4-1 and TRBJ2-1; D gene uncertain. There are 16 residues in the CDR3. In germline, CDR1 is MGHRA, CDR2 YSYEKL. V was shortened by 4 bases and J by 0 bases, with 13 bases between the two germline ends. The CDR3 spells CASSPLVGYSYNEQFF. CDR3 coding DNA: TGCGCCAGCAGCCCCCTGGTCGGCTACTCCTACAATGAGCAGTTCTTC.

CDR3: CASSVGRYGQETQYF. CDR3 DNA sequence: TGTGCCAGCAGCGTAGGACGGTACGGACAAGAGACCCAGTACTTC. J is TRBJ2-5 and V is TRBV9; no definite D call. Trimming took 0 bases from V and 2 from J, leaving 11 bases between them. Germline values: CDR1 SGDLS, CDR2 YYNGEE. This CDR3 region has 15 residues.

CDR3: CASSLQGSPYEQYF. The DNA for the CDR3 is TGTGCCAGCAGCTTACAGGGAAGCCCCTACGAGCAGTACTTC. The V call is TRBV11-2, the J call TRBJ2-5, with TRBD1 as a possible D gene (5 bases). The end of the DNA fits TRBJ2-7 better, so the J call may be wrong. The V gene's germline CDR1 is SGHAT and CDR2 FQNNGV. The CDR3 spans 14 residues.

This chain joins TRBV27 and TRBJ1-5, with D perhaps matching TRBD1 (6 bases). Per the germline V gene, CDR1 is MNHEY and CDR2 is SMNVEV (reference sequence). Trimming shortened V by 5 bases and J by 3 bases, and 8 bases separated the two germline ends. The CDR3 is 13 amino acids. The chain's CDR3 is CASSGQNNQPQHF. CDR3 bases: TGTGCCAGCAGTGGACAGAACAATCAGCCCCAGCATTTT.

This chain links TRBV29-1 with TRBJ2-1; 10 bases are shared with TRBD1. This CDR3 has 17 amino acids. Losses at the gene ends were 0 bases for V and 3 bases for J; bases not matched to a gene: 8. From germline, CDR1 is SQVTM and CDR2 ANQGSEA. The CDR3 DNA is TGCAGCGTTGAAGAGAAGCTGACAGGGGGCGACTACAATGAGCAGTTCTTC. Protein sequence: CSVEEKLTGGDYNEQFF.

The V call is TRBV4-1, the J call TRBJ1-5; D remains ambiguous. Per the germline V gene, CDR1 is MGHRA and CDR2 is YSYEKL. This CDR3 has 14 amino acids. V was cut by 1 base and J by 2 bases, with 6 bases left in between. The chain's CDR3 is CASSQVGGNQPQHF. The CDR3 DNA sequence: TGCGCCAGCAGCCAAGTCGGGGGCAATCAGCCCCAGCATTTT.

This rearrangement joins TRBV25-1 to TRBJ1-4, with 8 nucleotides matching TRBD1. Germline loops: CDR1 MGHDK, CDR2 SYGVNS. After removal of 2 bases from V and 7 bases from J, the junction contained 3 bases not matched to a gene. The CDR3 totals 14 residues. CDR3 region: CASSEGTGREKLFF. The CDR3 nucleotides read TGTGCCAGCAGTGAAGGGACAGGCCGTGAAAAACTGTTTTTT.

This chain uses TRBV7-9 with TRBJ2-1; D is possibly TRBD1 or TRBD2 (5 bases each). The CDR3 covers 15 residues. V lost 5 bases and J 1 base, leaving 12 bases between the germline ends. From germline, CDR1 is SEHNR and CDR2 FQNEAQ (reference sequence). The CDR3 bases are TGTGCCAGCAGCCCGACCTGGGGGTCCTACAATGAGCAGTTCTTC. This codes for CASSPTWGSYNEQFF.

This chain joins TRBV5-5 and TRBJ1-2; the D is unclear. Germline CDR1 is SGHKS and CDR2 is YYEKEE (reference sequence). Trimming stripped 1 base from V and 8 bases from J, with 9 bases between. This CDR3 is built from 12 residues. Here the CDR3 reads CASSLRAGGYTF. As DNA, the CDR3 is TGTGCCAGCAGCTTGAGGGCTGGAGGCTACACCTTC.

The CDR3 coding sequence is TGCACCTCCGCTTGGGGGGATGGCTACACCTTC. It encodes CTSAWGDGYTF. The chain recombines TRBV29-1 with TRBJ1-2; tentative D call: TRBD1 (5 bases). CDR1 is SQVTM and CDR2 is ANQGSEA in the germline V gene. The CDR3 runs 11 residues.

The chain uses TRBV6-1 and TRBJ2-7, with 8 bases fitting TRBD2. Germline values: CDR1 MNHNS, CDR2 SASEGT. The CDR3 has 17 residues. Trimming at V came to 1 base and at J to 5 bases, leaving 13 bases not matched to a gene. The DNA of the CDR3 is TGTGCCAGCAGTGAAGAGGGCAGGCGCGGGGGGCTCGACGAGCAGTACTTC. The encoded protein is CASSEEGRRGGLDEQYF.

The CDR3 spells CASSSRTHDRFHYNEQFF. CDR3 nucleotides: TGTGCCAGCAGCTCCCGCACCCACGACAGGTTCCACTACAATGAGCAGTTCTTC. The chain is built from TRBV7-6 and TRBJ2-1; possible D gene TRBD1, 6 bases. Germline CDR1 reads SGHVS; CDR2 reads FNYEAQ. The CDR3 runs 18 residues. Trimming removed 4 bases at V and 3 bases at J, with 22 bases between.

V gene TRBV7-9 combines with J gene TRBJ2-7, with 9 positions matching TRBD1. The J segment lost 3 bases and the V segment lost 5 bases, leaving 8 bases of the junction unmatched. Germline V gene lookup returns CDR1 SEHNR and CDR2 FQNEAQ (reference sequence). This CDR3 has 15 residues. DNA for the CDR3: TGTGCCAGCAGCCCCGGGACAGGGCAGGACTACGAGCAGTACTTC. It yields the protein CASSPGTGQDYEQYF.

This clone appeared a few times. The CDR3: CASSLGSTEAFF. CDR3 nucleotides: TGTGCCAGCAGCTTAGGGAGCACTGAAGCTTTCTTT. This sequence joins TRBV7-9 and TRBJ1-1; D call uncertain. Trimming took 1 base from V and 4 from J, leaving 4 bases between them. The germline V gene encodes CDR1 SEHNR and CDR2 FQNEAQ (reference sequence). This CDR3 contains 12 residues.

CDR3 bases: TGTGCCTGCACACGCCCGCGGGCCAAAAACATTCAGTACTTC. The encoded protein is CACTRPRAKNIQYF. The V gene is TRBV25-1, the J gene TRBJ2-4; D is ambiguous. Germline values: CDR1 MGHDK, CDR2 SYGVNS. The CDR3 totals 14 residues. V was shortened by 11 bases and J by 1 base, with 15 bases between the two germline ends.